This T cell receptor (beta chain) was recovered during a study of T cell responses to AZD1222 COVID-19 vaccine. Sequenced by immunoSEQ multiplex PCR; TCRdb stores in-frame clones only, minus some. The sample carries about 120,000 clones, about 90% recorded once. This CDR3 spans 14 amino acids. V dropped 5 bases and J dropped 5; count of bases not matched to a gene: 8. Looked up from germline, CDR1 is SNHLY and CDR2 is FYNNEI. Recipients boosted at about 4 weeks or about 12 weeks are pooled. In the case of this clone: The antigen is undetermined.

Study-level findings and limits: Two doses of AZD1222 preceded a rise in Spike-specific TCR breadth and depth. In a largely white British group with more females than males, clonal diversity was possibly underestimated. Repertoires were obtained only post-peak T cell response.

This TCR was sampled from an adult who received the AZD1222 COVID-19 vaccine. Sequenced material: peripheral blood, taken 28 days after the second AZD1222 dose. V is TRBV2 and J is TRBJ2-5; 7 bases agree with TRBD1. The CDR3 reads CASSRQGVTETQYF. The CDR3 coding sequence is TGTGCCAGCAGTCGACAGGGTGTAACGGAGACCCAGTACTTC.